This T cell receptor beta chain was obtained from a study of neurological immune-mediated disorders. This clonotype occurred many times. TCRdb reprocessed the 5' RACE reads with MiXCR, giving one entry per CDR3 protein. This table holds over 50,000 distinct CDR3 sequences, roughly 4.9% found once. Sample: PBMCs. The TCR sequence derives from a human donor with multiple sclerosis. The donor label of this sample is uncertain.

Written as DNA, the CDR3 is TGTGCCAGCAGCAACAGGGCGAGCACAGATACGCAGTATTTT. Translating it yields CASSNRASTDTQYF. The chain uses TRBV27 and TRBJ2-3, with TRBD1 as a possible D gene (6 bases). Germline V gene data show CDR1 as MNHEY and CDR2 as SMNVEV (reference sequence). Between the trimmed V and J ends, which lost 6 bases and 0 bases, there was a span of 10 bases. This CDR3 has 14 residues.